The present entry profiles one T cell receptor (beta chain) with its context. No antigen is known for it. The source of the sample is a study of beta chain features in type 1 diabetes. Looked up from germline, CDR1 is LNHDA and CDR2 is SQIVND (reference sequence). J was trimmed by 9 bases and V by 10 bases; bases with no gene match: 6. The CDR3 totals 14 residues. Since all of the isolated RNA was reverse transcribed, expressed TCRB transcripts were what got sequenced. Only in-frame clones appear in the TCRdb table, and some are missing; sequencing was by immunoSEQ multiplex PCR. Here the sample spans 900,000 or so clones, roughly 17% being singletons. Whole-study findings and limits: Shortening that was moderate but significant affected the TCRB CDR3s of Type 1 diabetes patients in all four CD4+ subsets. Overrepresentation of cells with high TCR expression could result from cDNA sequencing. The study found that naive, central memory and Treg TCRB repertoires appeared more similar in patients than in healthy donors.

The TCR comes from a woman aged 18-30 years in good health. The source material was naive CD4+ T cells from blood. The gene calls are TRBV19 and TRBJ2-1; TRBD2 matches 16 bases. The CDR3 is CATGTSGRAFEQFF. CDR3 nucleotide sequence: TGTGCCACCGGGACTAGCGGGAGGGCCTTTGAGCAGTTCTTC.